This paragraph reports one T cell receptor beta chain. The sample belongs to a study of T cell responses to AZD1222 COVID-19 vaccine. V was clipped by 1 base and J by 7 bases, with 11 bases between them. The CDR3 length is 14 residues. Per the germline V gene, CDR1 is MNHEY and CDR2 is SVGAGI. The repertoire was sequenced with immunoSEQ multiplex PCR; TCRdb's copy has only in-frame clones and lacks some. This sample has roughly 85,000 clones; about nine tenths occur once, and the top ten carry about 3.1%. The chain uses TRBV6-5 and TRBJ1-5; no definite D call. The specimen was peripheral blood, collected 28 days after the second AZD1222 dose. The TCR was taken from an adult who received the AZD1222 COVID-19 vaccine. In DNA form, the CDR3 reads TGTGCCAGCAGTTACTGGCCCCTTGGGCAGCCCCAGCATTTT. Its translation is CASSYWPLGQPQHF.